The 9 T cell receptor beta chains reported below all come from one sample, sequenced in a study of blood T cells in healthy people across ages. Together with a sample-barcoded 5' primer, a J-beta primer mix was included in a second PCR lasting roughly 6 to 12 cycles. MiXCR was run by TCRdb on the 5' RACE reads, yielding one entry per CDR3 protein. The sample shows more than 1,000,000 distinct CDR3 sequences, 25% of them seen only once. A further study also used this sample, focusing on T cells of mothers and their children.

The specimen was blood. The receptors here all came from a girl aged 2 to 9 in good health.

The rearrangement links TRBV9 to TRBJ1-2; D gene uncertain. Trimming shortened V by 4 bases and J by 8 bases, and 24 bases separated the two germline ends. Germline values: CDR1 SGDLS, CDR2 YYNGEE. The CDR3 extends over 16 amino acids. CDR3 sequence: CASSFGGSVLGRGYTF. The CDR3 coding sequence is TGTGCCAGCAGCTTCGGAGGGTCCGTGCTGGGTAGGGGCTACACCTTC.

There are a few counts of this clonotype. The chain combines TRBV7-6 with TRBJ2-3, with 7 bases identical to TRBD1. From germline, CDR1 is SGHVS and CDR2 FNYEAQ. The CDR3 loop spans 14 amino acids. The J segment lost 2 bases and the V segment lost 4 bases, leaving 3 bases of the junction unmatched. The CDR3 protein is CASSYRGHTDTQYF. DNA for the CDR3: TGTGCCAGCAGCTACAGGGGACACACAGATACGCAGTATTTT.

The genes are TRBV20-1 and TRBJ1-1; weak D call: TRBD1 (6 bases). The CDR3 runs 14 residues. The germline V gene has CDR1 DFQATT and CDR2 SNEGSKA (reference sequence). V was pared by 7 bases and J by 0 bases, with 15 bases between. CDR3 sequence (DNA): TGCAGTGTATGGGGGCCCCGCATGAACACTGAAGCTTTCTTT. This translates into CSVWGPRMNTEAFF.

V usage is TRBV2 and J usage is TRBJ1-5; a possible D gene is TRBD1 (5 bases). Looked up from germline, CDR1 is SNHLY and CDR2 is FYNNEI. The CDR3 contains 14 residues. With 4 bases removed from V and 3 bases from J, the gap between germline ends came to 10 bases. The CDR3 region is CASSVEGINQPQHF. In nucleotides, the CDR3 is TGTGCCAGCAGTGTTGAGGGGATCAATCAGCCCCAGCATTTT. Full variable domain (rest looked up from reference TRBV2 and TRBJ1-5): EPEVTQTPSHQVTQMGQEVILRCVPISNHLYFYWYRQILGQKVEFLVSFYNNEISEKSEIFDDQFSVERPDGSNFTLKIRSTKLEDSAMYFCASSVEGINQPQHFGDGTRLSIL.

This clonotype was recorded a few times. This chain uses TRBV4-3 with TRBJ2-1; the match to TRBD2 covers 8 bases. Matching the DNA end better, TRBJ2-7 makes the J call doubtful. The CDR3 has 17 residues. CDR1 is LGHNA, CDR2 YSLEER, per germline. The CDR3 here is CASSQDFGGAVVYEQYF. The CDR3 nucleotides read TGCGCCAGCAGCCAAGACTTCGGGGGGGCAGTGGTATACGAGCAGTACTTC.

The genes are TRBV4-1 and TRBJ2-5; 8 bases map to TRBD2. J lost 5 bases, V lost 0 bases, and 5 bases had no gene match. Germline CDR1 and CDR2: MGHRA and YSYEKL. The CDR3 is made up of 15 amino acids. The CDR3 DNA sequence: TGCGCCAGCAGCCAAGAGCGATCGGGGGGGGAGACCCAGTACTTC. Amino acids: CASSQERSGGETQYF.

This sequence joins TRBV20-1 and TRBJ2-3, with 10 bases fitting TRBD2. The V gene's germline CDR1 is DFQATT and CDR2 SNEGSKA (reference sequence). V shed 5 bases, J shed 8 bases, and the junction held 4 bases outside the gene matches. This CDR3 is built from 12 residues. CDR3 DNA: TGCAGTGCTCCTAGCGGGGGAGGTACGCAGTATTTT. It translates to CSAPSGGGTQYF.

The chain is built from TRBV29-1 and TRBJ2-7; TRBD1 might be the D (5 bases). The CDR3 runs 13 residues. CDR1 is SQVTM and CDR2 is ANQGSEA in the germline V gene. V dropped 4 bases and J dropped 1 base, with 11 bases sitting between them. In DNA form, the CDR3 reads TGCAGCGTTGGGACACTCCTTTCCTACGAGCAGTACTTC. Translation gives CSVGTLLSYEQYF.

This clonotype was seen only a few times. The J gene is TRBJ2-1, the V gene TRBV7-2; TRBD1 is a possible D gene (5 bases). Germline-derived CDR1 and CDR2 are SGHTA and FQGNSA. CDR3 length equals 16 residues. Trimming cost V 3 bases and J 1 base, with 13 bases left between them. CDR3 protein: CASSFKGRDSYNEQFF. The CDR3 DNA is TGTGCCAGCAGCTTCAAGGGGCGCGATTCCTACAATGAGCAGTTCTTC.